This is a list of T cell receptor beta chains from one sample in a study of T cell repertoires in cytomegalovirus infection. TCRdb analysed the reads with MiXCR anew, one entry per CDR3 protein. The sample carries 100,000 to 150,000 distinct CDR3 sequences, 25% to 35% recorded once. No antigen has been identified for these receptors. This specimen consisted of CD8+ T cells from cultured PBMCs, obtained from culture after CMV antigen stimulation. The receptor set was obtained from a human donor in good health (CMV status not recorded). Some clones in this sample may be carry-over from other donors' samples. Each CDR3 is given with its conserved first and last residue. The D gene is left open where the match is weak. Not every row has a clone size; where given, it reads once, few, many or a size class.

TRBV7-3,TRBJ2-7,TRBD2,13,few,TGTGCCAGCAGCTTACAGCGGGGGTACGAGCAGTACTTC,CASSLQRGYEQYF
TRBV27,TRBJ2-5,.,15,.,TGTGCCAGCAGTCCTTACCCCGAGGTGGGGGAGACCCAGTACTTC,CASSPYPEVGETQYF
TRBV19,TRBJ1-1,.,21,.,TGTGCCAGTACGGGCCGGCATAACCGTCGCGGACCCCAGGGAGGGAACACTGAAGCTTTCTTT,CASTGRHNRRGPQGGNTEAFF
TRBV2,TRBJ1-2,.,17,.,TGTGCCAGCCCTGGTCCCGGGACCGTGAACCACCGCTATGGCTACACCTTC,CASPGPGTVNHRYGYTF
TRBV20-1,TRBJ2-7,.,16,.,TGCAGTGCTAGAGATCGGTGGGGCTCCGACTCCTACGAGCAGTACTTC,CSARDRWGSDSYEQYF
TRBV20-1,TRBJ2-3,.,16,few,TGCAGTGCTAGACAGGGTAGTGCCTTGACGACAGATACGCAGTATTTT,CSARQGSALTTDTQYF
TRBV10-3,TRBJ2-2,.,13,few,TGTGCCATCAGTGACCGCGGTAACGGGGAGCTGTTTTTT,CAISDRGNGELFF
TRBV7-2,TRBJ1-6,.,15,few,TGTGCCAGCAGCTTAGCGGACCCATCTCGGTCACCCCTCCACTTT,CASSLADPSRSPLHF
TRBV4-1,TRBJ1-6,.,15,.,TGCGCCAGCAGCCGTGAGACATGGGACATACGTAACCTCCACTTT,CASSRETWDIRNLHF
TRBV19,TRBJ1-1,.,11,.,TGTGCCAGTACCGCAAACACTGAAGCTTTCTTT,CASTANTEAFF
TRBV5-4,TRBJ2-3,.,20,.,TGTGCCAGCAGCTTGATGGGGGCCGGATATAGCGGCGCCCGCACAGATACGCAGTATTTT,CASSLMGAGYSGARTDTQYF
TRBV7-1,TRBJ1-2,.,14,.,TGTGCCAGCAGCCGCGAGGTGGGGGACTATGGCTACACCTTC,CASSREVGDYGYTF
TRBV28,TRBJ2-2,TRBD1,15,.,TGTGCCAGCAGTTTACCCGGGTCAGGGGGCATCGAGCTGTTTTTT,CASSLPGSGGIELFF
TRBV5-1,TRBJ1-6,TRBD1,16,.,TGCGCCAGCAGCTCAAGCCGACAGGGGAGGAATTCACCCCTCCACTTT,CASSSSRQGRNSPLHF
TRBV28,TRBJ2-3,.,12,.,TGTGCCAGCGGGGGGTACACAGATACGCAGTATTTT,CASGGYTDTQYF
TRBV7-9,TRBJ1-3,TRBD1,18,few,TGTGCCAGCAGCACGACCATATACCGGGACAGGGCTGGAAACACCATATATTTT,CASSTTIYRDRAGNTIYF
TRBV7-8,TRBJ2-7,TRBD2,15,few,TGTGCCAGCAGCTCGAGGACTAGCGGTGGGTACGAGCAGTACTTC,CASSSRTSGGYEQYF
TRBV7-2,TRBJ1-5,TRBD1,15,many,TGTGCCAGCAGCTCTAGACAGGGGATCAATCAGCCCCAGCATTTT,CASSSRQGINQPQHF
TRBV2,TRBJ1-5,.,16,few,TGTGCCAGCAGTGAAGGTCCGGACAGTTGGGGTCAGCCCCAGCATTTT,CASSEGPDSWGQPQHF
TRBV6-8,TRBJ1-4,.,16,.,TGTGCCAGCAGTTACTCGGGGGCTCGGCCTAATGAAAAACTGTTTTTT,CASSYSGARPNEKLFF
TRBV7-6,TRBJ2-3,.,16,.,TGTGCCAGCAGCTTATTTCTCCGGCAGCGGGCAGATACGCAGTATTTT,CASSLFLRQRADTQYF
TRBV9,TRBJ2-1,.,12,.,TGTGCCAGCAGCGTACAGGAAGATGAGCAGTTCTTC,CASSVQEDEQFF
TRBV4-1,TRBJ1-2,.,16,.,TGCGCCAGCAGCCAGGACCCGGACAGCGTCTACTATGGCTACACCTTC,CASSQDPDSVYYGYTF
TRBV7-2,TRBJ1-1,.,15,.,TGTGCCAGCAGCTTCCGTACGGGACACTACACTGAAGCTTTCTTT,CASSFRTGHYTEAFF
TRBV4-3,TRBJ1-4,.,15,.,TGCGCCAGCAGCCAACCCGGGGAAGGGGATGAAAAACTGTTTTTT,CASSQPGEGDEKLFF
TRBV6-2/TRBV6-3,TRBJ2-2,.,13,.,TGTGCCAGCAGAAACGTTAACACCGGGGAGCTGTTTTTT,CASRNVNTGELFF
TRBV28,TRBJ1-3,.,17,.,TGTGCCAGCAGTTTTGCAGTTGAAAGGGCGCGTGGAAACACCATATATTTT,CASSFAVERARGNTIYF
TRBV4-3,TRBJ1-3,.,15,.,TGCGCCAGCAGCCAAGACATTTCGTCTGGAAACACCATATATTTT,CASSQDISSGNTIYF
TRBV12-3/TRBV12-4,TRBJ2-5,.,13,.,TGTGCCAGCAGCCGGGGACCGGAAGAGACCCAGTACTTC,CASSRGPEETQYF
TRBV12-3/TRBV12-4,TRBJ2-1,.,16,few,TGTGCCATCCAACTGTGGGGGCAGGGAGCACACAATGAGCAGTTCTTC,CAIQLWGQGAHNEQFF
TRBV7-2,TRBJ2-3,.,15,.,TGTGCCCGCAGCTTAGGAGCGAGTAGCACAGATACGCAGTATTTT,CARSLGASSTDTQYF
TRBV5-1,TRBJ2-1,TRBD2,14,many,TGCGCCAGCAGCTTCAGCGGGGCCTACAATGAGCAGTTCTTC,CASSFSGAYNEQFF
TRBV7-2,TRBJ2-5,.,19,.,TGTGCCAGCAGCTTAGGTCCCTACGGGACACCCAGAATCCAAGAGACCCAGTACTTC,CASSLGPYGTPRIQETQYF
TRBV7-3,TRBJ1-1,.,15,.,TGTGCCAGCAGCCCAACAGGGACCCCCGCCATTGAAGCTTTCTTT,CASSPTGTPAIEAFF
TRBV7-9,TRBJ2-7,.,12,few,TGTGCCAGCAGCGGGCAGTCCTACGAGCAGTACTTC,CASSGQSYEQYF
TRBV28,TRBJ2-7,.,13,few,TGTGCCAGCAGTCTCCCGGGGTCCTACGAGCAGTACTTC,CASSLPGSYEQYF
TRBV12-3/TRBV12-4,TRBJ2-7,.,13,many,TGTGCCAGCAGTTACGATCACCCGGGGGAGCAGTACTTC,CASSYDHPGEQYF
TRBV12-3/TRBV12-4,TRBJ2-5,TRBD2,14,few,TGTGCCAGCAGTCCAACCGGGGGGGTAGAGACCCAGTACTTC,CASSPTGGVETQYF
TRBV29-1,TRBJ1-1,.,10,few,TGCAGCGTGACCACACCTGAAGCTTTCTTT,CSVTTPEAFF
TRBV7-2,TRBJ1-2,.,12,many,TGTGCCAGCAGCGCGCGGACCGTAGGCTACACCTTC,CASSARTVGYTF
TRBV20-1,TRBJ2-3,TRBD1,14,.,TGCAGTGCCAGGGACAGGGGGATAGCAGATACGCAGTATTTT,CSARDRGIADTQYF
TRBV12-3/TRBV12-4,TRBJ2-7,.,14,many,TGTGCCAGCAGTTTAAGGGACAAATCGAACGAGCAGTACTTC,CASSLRDKSNEQYF
TRBV2,TRBJ1-6,.,16,few,TGTGCCAGCAGCCAGACAGAGCCCTCCTATAATTCACCCCTCCACTTT,CASSQTEPSYNSPLHF
TRBV10-3,TRBJ2-1,TRBD1,16,many,TGTGCCATCAGGGACCGGGCAGGGGGCCACTACAATGAGCAGTTCTTC,CAIRDRAGGHYNEQFF
TRBV2,TRBJ1-2,.,10,.,TGTGCCAGCGTGGACTATGGCTACACCTTC,CASVDYGYTF
TRBV7-6,TRBJ2-3,.,14,.,TGTGCCAGCAGCGGCCCGAGGGGGATAGATACGCAGTATTTT,CASSGPRGIDTQYF
TRBV7-2,TRBJ2-3,TRBD2,16,many,TGTGCCAGCAGCCGCCGTTCTAGCGGGGTAACAGATACGCAGTATTTT,CASSRRSSGVTDTQYF
TRBV27,TRBJ2-5,.,16,many,TGTGCCAGCAGTACACAACCCTCAGGGATACAAGAGACCCAGTACTTC,CASSTQPSGIQETQYF
TRBV2,TRBJ1-2,.,16,many,TGTGCCAGCAGTGGGGCAGGGGCCTCCCCTAACTATGGCTACACCTTC,CASSGAGASPNYGYTF
TRBV6-2/TRBV6-3,TRBJ1-5,.,14,.,TGTGCCAGCAGTTCCTGGGGGCCCAATCAGCCCCAGCATTTT,CASSSWGPNQPQHF
TRBV25-1,TRBJ1-4,.,15,once,TGTGCCAGCAGGGCCTCGACGGAGACTAATGAAAAACTGTTTTTT,CASRASTETNEKLFF
TRBV28,TRBJ2-3,TRBD2,19,few,TGTGCCAGCAGCTCTGGGATAGGGCGGGGGGCACTTTTGACAGATACGCAGTATTTT,CASSSGIGRGALLTDTQYF
TRBV7-2,TRBJ1-6,.,17,.,TGTGCCAGCAGCTTTTCCCTGGCCAGCTCCTATAATTCACCCCTCCACTTT,CASSFSLASSYNSPLHF
TRBV12-3/TRBV12-4,TRBJ1-5,.,14,few,TGTGCCAGCAGCACTGACAGTAGCAATCAGCCCCAGCATTTT,CASSTDSSNQPQHF
TRBV19,TRBJ2-3,TRBD1,15,.,TGTGCCAGTAGGACGACAGGGGGCTTCGCAGATACGCAGTATTTT,CASRTTGGFADTQYF
TRBV7-8,TRBJ1-3,.,16,.,TGTGCCAGCAGCTTAGATGGGGGACTCTCTGGAAACACCATATATTTT,CASSLDGGLSGNTIYF
TRBV6-1,TRBJ2-7,.,14,.,TGTGCCAGCAGTGAAAGTATAGGGGCCTACGAGCAGTACTTC,CASSESIGAYEQYF
TRBV4-1,TRBJ2-3,.,17,.,TGCGCCAGCAGCCTTAAGCCGACAGGGAGGCCCACAGATACGCAGTATTTT,CASSLKPTGRPTDTQYF